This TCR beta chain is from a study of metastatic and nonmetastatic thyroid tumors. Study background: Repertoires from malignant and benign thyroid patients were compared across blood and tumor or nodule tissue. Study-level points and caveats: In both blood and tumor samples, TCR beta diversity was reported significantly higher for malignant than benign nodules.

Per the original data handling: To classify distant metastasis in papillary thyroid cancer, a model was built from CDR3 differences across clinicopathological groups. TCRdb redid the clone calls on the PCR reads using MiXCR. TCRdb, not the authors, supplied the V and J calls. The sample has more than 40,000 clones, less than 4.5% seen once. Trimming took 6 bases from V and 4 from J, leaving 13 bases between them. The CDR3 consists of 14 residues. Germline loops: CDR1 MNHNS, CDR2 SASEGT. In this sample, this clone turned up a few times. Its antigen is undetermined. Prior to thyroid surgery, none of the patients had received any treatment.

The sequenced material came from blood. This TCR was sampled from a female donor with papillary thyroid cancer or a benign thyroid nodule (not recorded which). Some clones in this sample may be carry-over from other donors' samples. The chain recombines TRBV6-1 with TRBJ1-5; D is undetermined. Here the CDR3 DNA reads TGTGCCAGCAGCCAATACGGCAGGAATCAGCCCCAGCATTTT. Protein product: CASSQYGRNQPQHF.